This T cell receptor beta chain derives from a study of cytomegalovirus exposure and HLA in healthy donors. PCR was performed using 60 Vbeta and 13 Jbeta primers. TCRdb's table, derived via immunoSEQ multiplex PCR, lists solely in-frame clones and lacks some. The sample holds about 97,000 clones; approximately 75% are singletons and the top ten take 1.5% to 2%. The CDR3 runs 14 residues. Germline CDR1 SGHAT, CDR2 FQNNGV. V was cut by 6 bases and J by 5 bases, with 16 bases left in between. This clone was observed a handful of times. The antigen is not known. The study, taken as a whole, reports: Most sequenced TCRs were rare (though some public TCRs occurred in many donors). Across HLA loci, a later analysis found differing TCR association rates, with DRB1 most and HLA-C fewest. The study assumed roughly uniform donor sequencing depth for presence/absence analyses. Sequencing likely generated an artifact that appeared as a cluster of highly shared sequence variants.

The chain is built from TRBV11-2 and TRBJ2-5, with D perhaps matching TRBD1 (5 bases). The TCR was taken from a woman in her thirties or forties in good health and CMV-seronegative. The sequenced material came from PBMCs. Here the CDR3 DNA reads TGTGCCAGCAGGGGCATAAGGGGAAAGGAGACCCAGTACTTC. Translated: CASRGIRGKETQYF.